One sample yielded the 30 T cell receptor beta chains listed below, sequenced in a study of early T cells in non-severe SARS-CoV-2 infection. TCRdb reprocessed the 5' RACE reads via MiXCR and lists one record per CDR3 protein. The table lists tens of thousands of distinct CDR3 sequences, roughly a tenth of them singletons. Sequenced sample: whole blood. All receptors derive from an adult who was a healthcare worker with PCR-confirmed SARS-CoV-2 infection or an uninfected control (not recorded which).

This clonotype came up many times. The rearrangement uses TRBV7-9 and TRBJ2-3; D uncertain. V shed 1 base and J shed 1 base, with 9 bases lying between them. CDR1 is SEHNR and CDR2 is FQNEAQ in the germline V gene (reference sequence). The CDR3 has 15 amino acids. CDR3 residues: CASSLVWEGTDTQYF. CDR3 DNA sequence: TGTGCCAGCAGCTTAGTTTGGGAAGGCACAGATACGCAGTATTTT.

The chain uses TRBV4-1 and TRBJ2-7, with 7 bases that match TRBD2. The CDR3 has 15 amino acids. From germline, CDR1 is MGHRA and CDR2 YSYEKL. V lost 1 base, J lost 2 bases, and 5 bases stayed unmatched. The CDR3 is CASSQGAGEAYEQYF. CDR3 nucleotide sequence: TGCGCCAGCAGCCAAGGGGCGGGGGAGGCCTACGAGCAGTACTTC.

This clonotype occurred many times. Written as DNA, the CDR3 is TGTGCCAGCAGTCCATTGGGGGTACTTCAGCCCCAGCATTTT. This sequence encodes CASSPLGVLQPQHF. J is TRBJ1-5 and V is TRBV6-1, with a tentative D call TRBD1 (5 bases). CDR1 is MNHNS and CDR2 is SASEGT in the germline V gene. The CDR3 extends over 14 amino acids. Trimming removed 5 bases at V and 6 bases at J, with 14 bases between.

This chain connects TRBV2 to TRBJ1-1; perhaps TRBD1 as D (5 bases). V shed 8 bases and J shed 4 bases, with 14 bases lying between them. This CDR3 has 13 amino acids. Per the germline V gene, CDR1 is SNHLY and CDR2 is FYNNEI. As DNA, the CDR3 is TGTGCCAGCTCGGGGGGGTTGACCACTGAAGCTTTCTTT. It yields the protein CASSGGLTTEAFF.

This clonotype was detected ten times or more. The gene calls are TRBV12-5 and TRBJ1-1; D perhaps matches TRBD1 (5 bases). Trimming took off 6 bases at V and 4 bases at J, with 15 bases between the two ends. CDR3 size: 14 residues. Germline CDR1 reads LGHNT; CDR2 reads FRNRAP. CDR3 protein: CASGTDSARTEAFF. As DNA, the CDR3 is TGTGCTAGTGGAACTGACAGCGCCCGCACTGAAGCTTTCTTT. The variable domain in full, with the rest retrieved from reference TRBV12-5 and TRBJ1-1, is DARVTQTPRHKVTEMGQEVTMRCQPILGHNTVFWYRQTMMQGLELLAYFRNRAPLDDSGMPKDRFSAEMPDATLATLKIQPSEPRDSAVYFCASGTDSARTEAFFGQGTRLTVV.

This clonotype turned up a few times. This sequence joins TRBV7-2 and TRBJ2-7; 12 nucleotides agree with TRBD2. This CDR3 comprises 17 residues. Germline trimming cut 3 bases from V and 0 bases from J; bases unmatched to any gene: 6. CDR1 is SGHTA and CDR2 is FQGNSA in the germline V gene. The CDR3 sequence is CASSLASGGASSYEQYF. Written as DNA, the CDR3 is TGTGCCAGCAGCTTGGCTAGCGGGGGGGCAAGCTCCTACGAGCAGTACTTC.

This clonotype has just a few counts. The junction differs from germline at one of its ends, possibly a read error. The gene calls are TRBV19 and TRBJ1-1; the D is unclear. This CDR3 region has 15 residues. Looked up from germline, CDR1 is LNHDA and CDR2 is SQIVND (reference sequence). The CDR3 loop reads CASRIGGAENTEAFF. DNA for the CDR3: TGTGCCAGTAGGATAGGTGGCGCCGAGAACACTGAAGCTTTCTTT.

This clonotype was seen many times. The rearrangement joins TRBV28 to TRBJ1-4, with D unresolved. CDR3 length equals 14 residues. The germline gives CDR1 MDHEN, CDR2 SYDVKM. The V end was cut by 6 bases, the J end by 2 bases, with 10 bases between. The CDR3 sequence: CASRVTSTNEKLFF. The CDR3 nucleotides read TGTGCCAGCAGGGTGACATCTACTAATGAAAAACTGTTTTTT.

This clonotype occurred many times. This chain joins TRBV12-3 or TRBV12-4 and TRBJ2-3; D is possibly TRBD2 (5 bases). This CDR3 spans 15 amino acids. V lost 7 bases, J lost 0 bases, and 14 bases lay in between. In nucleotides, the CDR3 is TGTGCCAGCACCCTAAGCGGAGCTAGCACAGATACGCAGTATTTT. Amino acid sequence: CASTLSGASTDTQYF.

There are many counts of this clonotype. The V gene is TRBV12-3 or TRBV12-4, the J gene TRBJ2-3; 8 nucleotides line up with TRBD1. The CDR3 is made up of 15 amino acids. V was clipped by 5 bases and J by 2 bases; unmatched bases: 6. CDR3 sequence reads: CASSPRGRNTDTQYF. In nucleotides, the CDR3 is TGTGCCAGCAGTCCCAGGGGGCGAAACACAGATACGCAGTATTTT.

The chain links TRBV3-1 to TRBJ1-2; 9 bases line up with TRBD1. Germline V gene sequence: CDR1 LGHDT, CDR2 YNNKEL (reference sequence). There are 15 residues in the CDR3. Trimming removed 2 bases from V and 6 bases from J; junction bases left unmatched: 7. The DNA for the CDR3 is TGTGCCAGCAGCCAACCGGGACAGGGAAGGGATGGCTACACCTTC. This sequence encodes CASSQPGQGRDGYTF.

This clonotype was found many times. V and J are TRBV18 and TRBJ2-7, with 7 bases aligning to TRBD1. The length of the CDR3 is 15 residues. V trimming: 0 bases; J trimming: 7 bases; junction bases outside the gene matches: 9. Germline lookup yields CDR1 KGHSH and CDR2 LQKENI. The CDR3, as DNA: TGTGCCAGCTCACCACCTGGCCAGGGGGACAAAGAGCAGTACTTC. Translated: CASSPPGQGDKEQYF.

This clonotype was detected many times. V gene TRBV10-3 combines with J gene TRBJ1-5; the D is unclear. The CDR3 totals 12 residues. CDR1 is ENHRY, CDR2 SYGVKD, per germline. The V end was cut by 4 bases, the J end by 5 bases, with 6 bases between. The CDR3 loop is CAISAADQPQHF. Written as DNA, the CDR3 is TGTGCCATCAGTGCTGCAGATCAGCCCCAGCATTTT.

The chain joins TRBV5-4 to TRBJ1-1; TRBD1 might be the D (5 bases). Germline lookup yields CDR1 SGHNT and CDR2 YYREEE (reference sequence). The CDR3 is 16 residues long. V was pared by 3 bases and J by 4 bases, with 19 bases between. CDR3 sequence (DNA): TGTGCCAGCAGCTCCCTTGGGGGGGGTTTCGTCACTGAAGCTTTCTTT. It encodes CASSSLGGGFVTEAFF. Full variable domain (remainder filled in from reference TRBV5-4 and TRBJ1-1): ETGVTQSPTHLIKTRGQQVTLRCSSQSGHNTVSWYQQALGQGPQFIFQYYREEENGRGNFPPRFSGLQFPNYSSELNVNALELDDSALYLCASSSLGGGFVTEAFFGQGTRLTVV.

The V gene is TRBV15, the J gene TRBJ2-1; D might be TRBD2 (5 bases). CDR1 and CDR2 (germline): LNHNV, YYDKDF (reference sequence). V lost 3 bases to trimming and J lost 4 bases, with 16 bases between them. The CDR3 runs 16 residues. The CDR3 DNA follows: TGTGCCACCAGCAGTGGCCTGGATAGCGCTTACAATGAGCAGTTCTTC. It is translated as CATSSGLDSAYNEQFF.

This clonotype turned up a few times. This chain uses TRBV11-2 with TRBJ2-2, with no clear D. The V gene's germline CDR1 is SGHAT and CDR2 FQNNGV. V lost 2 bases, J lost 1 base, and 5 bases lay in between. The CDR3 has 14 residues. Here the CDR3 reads CASSLPRNTGELFF. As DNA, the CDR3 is TGTGCCAGCAGCTTACCCAGGAACACCGGGGAGCTGTTTTTT.

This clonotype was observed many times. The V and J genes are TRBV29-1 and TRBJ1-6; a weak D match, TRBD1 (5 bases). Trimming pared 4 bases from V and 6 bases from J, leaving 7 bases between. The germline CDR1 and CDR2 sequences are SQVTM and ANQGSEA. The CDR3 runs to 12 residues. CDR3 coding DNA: TGCAGCGTTGGTGGGGGTAATTCACCCCTCCACTTT. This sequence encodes CSVGGGNSPLHF.

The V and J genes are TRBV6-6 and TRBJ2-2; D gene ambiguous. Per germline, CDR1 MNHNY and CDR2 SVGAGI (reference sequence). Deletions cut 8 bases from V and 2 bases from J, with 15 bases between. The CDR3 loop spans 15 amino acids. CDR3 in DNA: TGTGCCAGCCTCCGATCGACGGCTAACACCGGGGAGCTGTTTTTT. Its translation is CASLRSTANTGELFF.

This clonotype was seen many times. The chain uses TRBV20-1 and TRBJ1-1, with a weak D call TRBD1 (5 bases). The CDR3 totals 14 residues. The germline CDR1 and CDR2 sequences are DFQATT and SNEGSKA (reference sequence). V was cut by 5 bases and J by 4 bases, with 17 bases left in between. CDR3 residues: CSARDSQRPTEAFF. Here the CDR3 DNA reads TGCAGTGCTCGGGACTCCCAAAGGCCCACTGAAGCTTTCTTT.

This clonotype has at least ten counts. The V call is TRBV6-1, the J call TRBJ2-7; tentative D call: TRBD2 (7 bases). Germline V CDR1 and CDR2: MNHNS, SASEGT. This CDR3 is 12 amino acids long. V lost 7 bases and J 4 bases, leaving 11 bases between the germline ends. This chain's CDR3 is CASIAGAYEQYF. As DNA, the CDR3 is TGTGCCAGCATTGCGGGGGCTTACGAGCAGTACTTC.

CDR3 region: CASSLGGGRTEAFF. Here the CDR3 DNA reads TGTGCCAGCAGTTTGGGAGGGGGCCGGACTGAAGCTTTCTTT. The chain couples TRBV12-3 or TRBV12-4 to TRBJ1-1; 7 bases are shared with TRBD1. CDR3 length: 14 amino acids. V lost 3 bases and J lost 5; bases outside the gene matches: 6.

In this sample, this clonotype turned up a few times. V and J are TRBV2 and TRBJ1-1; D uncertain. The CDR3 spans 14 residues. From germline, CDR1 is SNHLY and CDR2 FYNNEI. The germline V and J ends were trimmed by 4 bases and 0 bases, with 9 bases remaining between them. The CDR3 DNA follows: TGTGCCAGCAGTGGAAAACGTTTGAACACTGAAGCTTTCTTT. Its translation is CASSGKRLNTEAFF.

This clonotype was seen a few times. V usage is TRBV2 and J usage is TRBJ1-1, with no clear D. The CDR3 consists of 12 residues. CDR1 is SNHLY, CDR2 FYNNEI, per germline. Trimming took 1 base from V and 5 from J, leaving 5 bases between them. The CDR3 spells CASSEGATEAFF. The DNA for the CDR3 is TGTGCCAGCAGTGAAGGGGCGACTGAAGCTTTCTTT.

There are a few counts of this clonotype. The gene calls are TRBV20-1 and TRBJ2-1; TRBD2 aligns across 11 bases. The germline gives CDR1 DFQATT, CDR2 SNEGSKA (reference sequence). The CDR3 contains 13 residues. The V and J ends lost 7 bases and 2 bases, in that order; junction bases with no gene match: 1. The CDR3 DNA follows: TGCAGTGTAGCGGGGGGGCCCTACAATGAGCAGTTCTTC. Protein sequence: CSVAGGPYNEQFF.

The CDR3 nucleotides read TGTGCCACCAGTGATTTTTGCGGCAGCCTATTCAAGGCAAACATTCAGTACTTC. This encodes CATSDFCGSLFKANIQYF. The V gene is TRBV24-1, the J gene TRBJ2-4; D is ambiguous. V shed 1 base and J shed 6 bases, with 21 bases lying between them. Per germline, CDR1 KGHDR and CDR2 SFDVKD. The CDR3 length is 18 residues.

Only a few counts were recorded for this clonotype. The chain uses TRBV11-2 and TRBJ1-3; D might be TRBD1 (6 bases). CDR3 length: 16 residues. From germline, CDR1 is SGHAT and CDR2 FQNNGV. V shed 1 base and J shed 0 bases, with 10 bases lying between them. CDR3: CASSLGGRHSGNTIYF. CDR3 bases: TGTGCCAGCAGCTTAGGGGGGCGGCACTCTGGAAACACCATATATTTT.

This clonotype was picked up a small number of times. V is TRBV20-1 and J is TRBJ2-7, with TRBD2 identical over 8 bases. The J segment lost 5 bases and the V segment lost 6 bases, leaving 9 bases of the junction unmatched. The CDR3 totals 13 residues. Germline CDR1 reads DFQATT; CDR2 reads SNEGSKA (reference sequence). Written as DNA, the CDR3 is TGCAGTGCCACAATTCGGGGGGGCCACGAGCAGTACTTC. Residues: CSATIRGGHEQYF.

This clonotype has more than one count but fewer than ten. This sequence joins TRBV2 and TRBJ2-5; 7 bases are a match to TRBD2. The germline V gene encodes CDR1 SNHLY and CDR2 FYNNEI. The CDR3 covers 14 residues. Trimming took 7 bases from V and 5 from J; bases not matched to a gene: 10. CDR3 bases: TGTGCCAGCACCCCTGGCGGACTAGTGGAGACCCAGTACTTC. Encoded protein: CASTPGGLVETQYF.

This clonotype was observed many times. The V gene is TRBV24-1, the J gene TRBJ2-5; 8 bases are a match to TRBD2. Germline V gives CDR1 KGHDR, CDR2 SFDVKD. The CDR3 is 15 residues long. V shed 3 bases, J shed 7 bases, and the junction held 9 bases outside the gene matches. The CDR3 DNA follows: TGTGCCACCAGTGATCCTCGGGAGGGAGTAGGGACCCAGTACTTC. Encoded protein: CATSDPREGVGTQYF.

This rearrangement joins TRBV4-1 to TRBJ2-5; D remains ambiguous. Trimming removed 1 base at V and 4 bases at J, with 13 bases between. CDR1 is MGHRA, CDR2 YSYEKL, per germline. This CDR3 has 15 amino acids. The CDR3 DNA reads TGCGCCAGCAGCCAAGGCCCCGCGGTTCGAGAGACCCAGTACTTC. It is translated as CASSQGPAVRETQYF.